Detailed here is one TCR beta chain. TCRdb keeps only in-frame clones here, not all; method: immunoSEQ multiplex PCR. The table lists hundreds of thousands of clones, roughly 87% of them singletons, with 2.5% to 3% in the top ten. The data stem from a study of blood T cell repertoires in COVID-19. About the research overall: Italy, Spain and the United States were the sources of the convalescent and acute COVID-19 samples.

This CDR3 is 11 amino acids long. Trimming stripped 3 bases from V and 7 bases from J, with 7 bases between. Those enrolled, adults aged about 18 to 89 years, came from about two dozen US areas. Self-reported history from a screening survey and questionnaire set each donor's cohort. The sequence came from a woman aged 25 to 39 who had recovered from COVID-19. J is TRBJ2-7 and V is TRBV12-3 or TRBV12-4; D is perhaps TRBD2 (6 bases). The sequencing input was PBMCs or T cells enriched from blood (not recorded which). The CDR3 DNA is TGTGCCAGCAGTTTTGGGGGGGAGCAGTACTTC. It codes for CASSFGGEQYF.